The T cell receptor (beta chain) under discussion was sequenced for a study of blood T cell repertoires in COVID-19. CDR3 length: 16 residues. The junction had 3 bases not matched to a gene; V was cut back by 0 bases and J by 1 base. Germline V gene data show CDR1 as MNHNS and CDR2 as SASEGT. In the original analysis: Nucleated cell number was recorded as an estimate derived from reference gene primer amplification. Here immunoSEQ multiplex PCR was the method, and the copy in TCRdb shows in-frame clones only, minus some. The DNA was the basis for D and trimming; V, J and clone size are from that table. The sample yields 210,000 or so clones, around 79% seen once.

This receptor was taken from a man aged 45-65 years who had recovered from COVID-19. Material for sequencing was peripheral blood. The chain is built from TRBV6-1 and TRBJ2-3; 8 positions match TRBD2. The CDR3, as DNA: TGTGCCAGCAGTGAAGCGGCGGGACTAGGCACAGATACGCAGTATTTT. It codes for CASSEAAGLGTDTQYF.